Reported below is one T cell receptor (beta chain). The germline V gene has CDR1 SGHRS and CDR2 YFSETQ. Trimming cost V 0 bases and J 3 bases; bases outside gene matches: 9. The CDR3 consists of 18 residues. The assay was immunoSEQ multiplex PCR, and TCRdb's table has in-frame clones only and misses some. The sample holds around 100,000 clones, less than 95% seen once. The source of the sample is a study of blood T cell repertoires in COVID-19. This receptor was obtained from a man aged 45 to 65 with acute or convalescent COVID-19. This sequence joins TRBV5-1 and TRBJ1-4; 9 positions match TRBD1. Sequencing used peripheral blood. CDR3: CASSLGILQGAANEKLFF. The CDR3 region has the DNA TGCGCCAGCAGCTTGGGAATCCTACAGGGGGCAGCTAATGAAAAACTGTTTTTT.